Following are 21 T cell receptor beta chains from one sample sequenced in a study of blood T cell repertoires in COVID-19. Method: immunoSEQ multiplex PCR; TCRdb's copy keeps in-frame clones and lacks some. The profile covers around 380,000 clones, with approximately 87% appearing a single time and around 1.3% taken by the ten largest. Material: PBMCs or T cells enriched from blood (not recorded which). The receptors stem from a man in his thirties or forties who had recovered from COVID-19.

This sequence joins TRBV18 and TRBJ2-6, with a weak D call TRBD1 (6 bases). V gave up 3 bases and J gave up 4 bases, with 19 bases separating them. This CDR3 region has 18 residues. The germline CDR1 and CDR2 sequences are KGHSH and LQKENI. The DNA for the CDR3 is TGTGCCAGCTCACCTCGGTCGGCAGGGGAAGCCGGGGCCAACGTCCTGACTTTC. It yields the protein CASSPRSAGEAGANVLTF.

J is TRBJ1-4 and V is TRBV7-8; a weak D match, TRBD1 (6 bases). The CDR3 runs to 14 residues. The germline V gene has CDR1 SGHVS and CDR2 FQNEAQ. Trimming stripped 2 bases from V and 8 bases from J, with 12 bases between. CDR3 residues: CASSLTGRGEKLFF. The CDR3 DNA reads TGTGCCAGCAGCTTAACAGGGAGAGGCGAAAAACTGTTTTTT.

V is TRBV19 and J is TRBJ1-1, with 11 bases aligning to TRBD1. CDR1 and CDR2 from the germline V gene are LNHDA and SQIVND (reference sequence). The CDR3 is 17 residues long. Losses at the gene ends were 5 bases for V and 5 bases for J; bases not matched to a gene: 13. The CDR3 region has the DNA TGTGCCAGTAGTGCCGGACCGGGACAGGGGGATTGGACTGAAGCTTTCTTT. This translates into CASSAGPGQGDWTEAFF.

This clone was counted only a few times. The V gene is TRBV7-9, the J gene TRBJ2-3; 7 bases match TRBD1. Germline loops: CDR1 SEHNR, CDR2 FQNEAQ (reference sequence). The CDR3 runs to 16 residues. The ends lost 5 bases at V and 2 bases at J; junction bases unmatched: 10. CDR3 in DNA: TGTGCCAGCAGCCAATCTAGGGGGCTAACCACAGATACGCAGTATTTT. Translating gives CASSQSRGLTTDTQYF.

The chain is built from TRBV2 and TRBJ1-2; unclear D gene. The CDR3 runs to 13 residues. Trimming stripped 2 bases from V and 4 bases from J, with 8 bases between. Per the germline V gene, CDR1 is SNHLY and CDR2 is FYNNEI. As DNA, the CDR3 is TGTGCCAGCAGTGAATCACGCGCCTATGGCTACACCTTC. Protein sequence: CASSESRAYGYTF.

This chain links TRBV4-2 with TRBJ2-2; tentative D call: TRBD2 (5 bases). V was trimmed by 1 base and J by 4 bases, leaving 10 bases between them. There are 15 residues in the CDR3. The germline CDR1 and CDR2 sequences are LGHNA and YNFKEQ. The CDR3 here is CASSQGERGTGELFF. The CDR3 DNA reads as TGTGCCAGCAGCCAAGGGGAGAGAGGCACCGGGGAGCTGTTTTTT.

The CDR3 DNA sequence: TGTGCCAGCTCCCGGGGTGCGGGGAATCCTAACGGTGAAGCTTTCTTT. Translated, it gives CASSRGAGNPNGEAFF. The chain links TRBV18 to TRBJ1-1; D unclear. The V gene's germline CDR1 is KGHSH and CDR2 LQKENI. The CDR3 consists of 16 residues. Trimming shortened V by 6 bases and J by 7 bases, and 24 bases separated the two germline ends.

The CDR3 spells CAWGQRPYEQYF. In DNA, the CDR3 is TGTGCCTGGGGCCAGCGTCCCTACGAGCAGTACTTC. This chain joins TRBV30 and TRBJ2-7; D is undetermined. Germline-derived CDR1 and CDR2 are GTSNPN and SVGIG (reference sequence). CDR3 size: 12 residues. Trimming removed 5 bases at V and 2 bases at J, with 10 bases between.

V and J are TRBV5-6 and TRBJ2-1, with TRBD1 identical over 8 bases. CDR1 and CDR2 from the germline V gene are SGHDT and YYEEEE. The length of the CDR3 is 15 residues. With 4 bases clipped from V and 4 bases from J, the junction kept 7 bases outside the gene matches. In DNA form, the CDR3 reads TGTGCCAGCAGCCGAGCAGGGGGCACGTACAATGAGCAGTTCTTC. Protein sequence: CASSRAGGTYNEQFF.

The chain carries TRBV6-6 and TRBJ1-2; no clear D gene. The germline V gene has CDR1 MNHNY and CDR2 SVGAGI (reference sequence). This CDR3 has 11 amino acids. V was cut by 7 bases and J by 4 bases, with 7 bases left in between. The CDR3 nucleotides are TGTGCCAGCACTTGGAGCTATGGCTACACCTTC. Protein product: CASTWSYGYTF.

This chain joins TRBV3-1 (or the pseudogene TRBV3-2) and TRBJ1-6; unclear D gene. Trimming stripped 1 base from V and 10 bases from J, with 11 bases between. CDR1 is LGHDT, CDR2 YNNKEL, per germline (reference sequence). This CDR3 has 14 residues. The CDR3 sequence is CASSQGSASSPLHF. Here the CDR3 DNA reads TGTGCCAGCAGCCAAGGCTCTGCGAGCTCACCCCTCCACTTT.

V and J are TRBV2 and TRBJ1-5; tentatively, D is TRBD1 (5 bases). Per germline, CDR1 SNHLY and CDR2 FYNNEI. The CDR3 has 14 residues. V was shortened by 7 bases and J by 4 bases, with 14 bases between the two germline ends. The DNA of the CDR3 is TGTGCCAGCACCCTCCCCAGGGTAAATCAGCCCCAGCATTTT. This translates into CASTLPRVNQPQHF.

The chain employs TRBV2 and TRBJ1-2, with 8 nucleotides matching TRBD1. The CDR3 length is 13 residues. V lost 8 bases, J lost 8 bases, and 10 bases stayed unmatched. Germline V gene sequence: CDR1 SNHLY, CDR2 FYNNEI. The CDR3 nucleotides read TGTGCCAGCGGGGGACAGGCCTTAGTCGGCTACACCTTC. Translation gives CASGGQALVGYTF.

The chain carries TRBV7-2 and TRBJ1-1, with a tentative D call TRBD1 (5 bases). The CDR3 consists of 15 residues. CDR1 SGHTA and CDR2 FQGNSA come from the germline V gene. V lost 1 base to trimming and J lost 4 bases, with 13 bases between them. CDR3: CASSLEPGAGTEAFF. The CDR3 DNA follows: TGTGCCAGCAGCTTAGAACCTGGGGCCGGCACTGAAGCTTTCTTT.

V gene TRBV23-1 combines with J gene TRBJ1-4, with 9 positions matching TRBD1. TRBV23-1 is an ORF; its function is uncertain. The CDR3 is 20 residues long. With V trimmed by 4 bases and J by 14 bases, 29 bases remained unmatched. CDR3 in amino acids: CASSPMGAGTGWWSLNGLFF. The DNA for the CDR3 is TGCGCCAGCAGTCCCATGGGCGCCGGGACAGGGTGGTGGTCCTTGAATGGCCTGTTTTTT.

The chain joins TRBV6-2 or TRBV6-3 to TRBJ2-1, with 9 nucleotides matching TRBD2. The V segment lost 6 bases and the J segment 2 bases; nucleotides outside the gene matches: 5. From germline, CDR1 is MNHEY and CDR2 SVGEGT. This CDR3 is 15 amino acids long. The CDR3 nucleotides are TGTGCCAGCAGCCTAGCGGGGTCGACCTACAATGAGCAGTTCTTC. Its protein product is CASSLAGSTYNEQFF.

This chain links TRBV9 with TRBJ1-5, with D unresolved. V dropped 0 bases and J dropped 7 bases, with 14 bases sitting between them. Looked up from germline, CDR1 is SGDLS and CDR2 is YYNGEE. CDR3 length equals 15 residues. The CDR3 coding sequence is TGTGCCAGCAGCGTAGGCAAGGGCCGGGAACAGCCCCAGCATTTT. Amino acid sequence: CASSVGKGREQPQHF.

The chain employs TRBV7-9 and TRBJ1-1, with TRBD1 identical over 7 bases. Germline-derived CDR1 and CDR2 are SEHNR and FQNEAQ (reference sequence). Trimming at V came to 5 bases and at J to 3 bases, leaving 9 bases not matched to a gene. This CDR3 is 15 amino acids long. The CDR3 DNA reads TGTGCCAGCAGCACCCACAGGACAGGAGACACTGAAGCTTTCTTT. This translates into CASSTHRTGDTEAFF.

The sample holds a few counts of this clone. V and J are TRBV6-5 and TRBJ2-5; 7 nucleotides line up with TRBD1. The length of the CDR3 is 13 residues. Germline V lookup: CDR1 MNHEY, CDR2 SVGAGI. The V gene end was trimmed by 8 bases and the J gene end by 5 bases; junction bases not matched to a gene: 8. The CDR3 nucleotides read TGTGCCAGCCAGGGACAGCCCAGGGAGACCCAGTACTTC. Its translation is CASQGQPRETQYF.

This clone appeared a few times. The rearrangement joins TRBV5-1 to TRBJ1-1; 10 bases fit TRBD1. J was trimmed by 0 bases and V by 0 bases; bases with no gene match: 5. The CDR3 loop spans 17 amino acids. Germline values: CDR1 SGHRS, CDR2 YFSETQ. DNA for the CDR3: TGCGCCAGCAGCTTGGGAGGGACAGGGGTTATGAACACTGAAGCTTTCTTT. It is translated as CASSLGGTGVMNTEAFF. The variable domain in full, with the rest retrieved from reference TRBV5-1 and TRBJ1-1, is KAGVTQTPRYLIKTRGQQVTLSCSPISGHRSVSWYQQTPGQGLQFLFEYFSETQRNKGNFPGRFSGRQFSNSRSEMNVSTLELGDSALYLCASSLGGTGVMNTEAFFGQGTRLTVV.

V is TRBV5-1 and J is TRBJ2-2; a possible D gene is TRBD1 (6 bases). Per germline, CDR1 SGHRS and CDR2 YFSETQ. V was trimmed by 3 bases and J by 6 bases, leaving 18 bases between them. The CDR3 has 16 amino acids. CDR3 protein: CASSSQEHRVPGELFF. In DNA form, the CDR3 reads TGCGCCAGCAGCTCACAAGAACACAGGGTCCCCGGGGAGCTGTTTTTT.